This T cell receptor beta chain derives from a study of neurological immune-mediated disorders. TCRdb analysed the 5' RACE reads with MiXCR anew, one entry per CDR3 protein. The sample records around 69,000 distinct CDR3 sequences, 3% to 4% being singletons. This clonotype has at least ten counts. Its antigen remains unidentified. Regarding the study as a whole: A possible signature appeared as one related-CDR3 cluster, in which phylogenetic grouping placed the repertoires of 18 of 34 multiple sclerosis patients.

The clonotype comes from a man aged 35 to 55 with multiple sclerosis. Input material: PBMCs.

As DNA, the CDR3 is TGTGCCAGCAGCTTAACGGGAGGGTTCACAGATACGCAGTATTTT. It codes for CASSLTGGFTDTQYF. The V gene is TRBV7-3, the J gene TRBJ2-3; 7 bases match TRBD2. The V and J ends lost 0 bases and 2 bases, in that order; junction bases with no gene match: 2. Germline-derived CDR1 and CDR2 are SGHTA and FQGTGA. This CDR3 has 15 residues. Drawing the rest from reference TRBV7-3 and TRBJ2-3, the complete variable domain is GAGVSQTPSNKVTEKGKYVELRCDPISGHTALYWYRQSLGQGPEFLIYFQGTGAADDSGLPNDRFFAVRPEGSVSTLKIQRTERGDSAVYLCASSLTGGFTDTQYFGPGTRLTVL.